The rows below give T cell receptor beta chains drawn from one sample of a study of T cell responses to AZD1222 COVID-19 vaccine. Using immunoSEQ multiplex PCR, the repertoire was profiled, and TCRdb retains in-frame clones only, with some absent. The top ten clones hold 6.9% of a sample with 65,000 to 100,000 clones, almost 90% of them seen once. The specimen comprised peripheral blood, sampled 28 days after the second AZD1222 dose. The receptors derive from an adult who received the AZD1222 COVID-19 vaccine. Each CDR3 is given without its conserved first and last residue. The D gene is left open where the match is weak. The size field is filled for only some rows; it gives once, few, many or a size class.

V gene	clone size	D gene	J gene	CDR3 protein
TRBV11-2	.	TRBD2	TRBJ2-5	ASSDASLAGVVTQY
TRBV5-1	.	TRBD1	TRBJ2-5	ASSRGTGARETQY
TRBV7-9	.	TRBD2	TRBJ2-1	ASSSEPGLAGVNEQF
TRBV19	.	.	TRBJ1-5	ATSRGQRNQPQH
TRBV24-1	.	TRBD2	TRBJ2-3	ATSDPGLATWPPNPDTQY
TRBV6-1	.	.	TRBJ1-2	ASSDLSGQLYGYT
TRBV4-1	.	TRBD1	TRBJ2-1	ASSQLQGGYNEQF
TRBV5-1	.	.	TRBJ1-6	ASSEGRVGSPLH
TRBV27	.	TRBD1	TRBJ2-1	ASSGTGVINEQF
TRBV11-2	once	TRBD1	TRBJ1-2	ASWTGSGYT
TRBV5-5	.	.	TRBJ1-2	ASSLTGTVYGYT
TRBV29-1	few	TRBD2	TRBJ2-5	SVVPAGVETQY
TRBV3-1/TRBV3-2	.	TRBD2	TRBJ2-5	ASSRTAVHGRAAETQY
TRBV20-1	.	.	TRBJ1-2	SARAEYGYT
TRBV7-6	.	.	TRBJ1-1	ASSSEGTNTEAF
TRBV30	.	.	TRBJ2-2	AWKGVLDTGELF
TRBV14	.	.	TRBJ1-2	ASRQSGYGYT
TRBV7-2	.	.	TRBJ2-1	ASRSAGRNEQF
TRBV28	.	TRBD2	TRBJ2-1	ASTLGASGNDEQF
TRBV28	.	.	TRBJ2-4	ASRSPGGQRAKNIQY
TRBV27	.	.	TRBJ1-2	ASSLASGLAYGYT
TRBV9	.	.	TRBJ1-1	ASSVVPGAGTEAF
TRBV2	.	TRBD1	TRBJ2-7	ASSPGGGPYEQY
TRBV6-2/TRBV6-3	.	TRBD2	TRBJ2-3	ASSPRDYHDTQY
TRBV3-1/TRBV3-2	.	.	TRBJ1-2	ASSQEGVTAAYGYT
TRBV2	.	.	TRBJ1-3	ASSFEISGNTIY
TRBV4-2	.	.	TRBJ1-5	ASSQTTSAQPQH
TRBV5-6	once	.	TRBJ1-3	ASSLPGSGNTIY